The 32 T cell receptor beta chains listed next were all sequenced from one sample in a study of shared clonotypes between healthy human individuals. As defined, naive CD8 cells were CD45RO-negative and positively selected for CCR7, with terminally differentiated effector memory CD45RA+ cells excluded. TCRdb keeps only in-frame clones here, not all; method: immunoSEQ multiplex PCR. The sample shows about 2 million clones, about 95% of them seen only once. Sequences were obtained from naive CD8+ T cells sorted from blood. Every receptor here comes from a man between 18 and 29 years old in good health.

The rearrangement joins TRBV5-1 to TRBJ2-1, with TRBD1 matching over 10 bases. Trimming removed 5 bases from V and 5 bases from J; junction bases left unmatched: 1. The CDR3 runs 13 residues. The germline gives CDR1 SGHRS, CDR2 YFSETQ. This CDR3 reads CASRGTGDNEQFF. CDR3 DNA sequence: TGCGCCAGCAGAGGGACAGGGGACAATGAGCAGTTCTTC.

Concerning this clone itself: The sample carries other DNA sequences with the same CDR3. V and J are TRBV4-1 and TRBJ2-1, with 10 positions matching TRBD2. In germline, CDR1 is MGHRA, CDR2 YSYEKL. With 5 bases clipped from V and 2 bases from J, the junction kept 3 bases outside the gene matches. The CDR3 loop spans 15 amino acids. DNA of the CDR3: TGCGCCAGCAGCAGGACTAGCGGTACCTACAATGAGCAGTTCTTC. It yields the protein CASSRTSGTYNEQFF.

This clone has only one observation. CDR3 amino acids: CASGLSQSNEQYF. The CDR3 DNA reads as TGTGCTAGTGGTTTGTCACAGAGTAACGAGCAGTACTTC. This chain connects TRBV12-5 to TRBJ2-7; D is unresolved. Germline V gene data show CDR1 as LGHNT and CDR2 as FRNRAP. The CDR3 is made up of 13 amino acids. V gave up 2 bases and J gave up 5 bases, with 10 bases separating them.

The chain has TRBV7-9 and TRBJ2-3, with 13 positions matching TRBD2. CDR1 SEHNR and CDR2 FQNEAQ come from the germline V gene (reference sequence). V shed 5 bases, J shed 6 bases, and the junction held 8 bases outside the gene matches. The CDR3 is 16 residues long. The CDR3 nucleotides read TGTGCCAGCAGCCCCGGGACTAGCGGGGTTAGCGATACGCAGTATTTT. Residues: CASSPGTSGVSDTQYF.

The chain recombines TRBV5-4 with TRBJ2-1, with a possible D match to TRBD1 (5 bases). Germline assignment: CDR1 SGHNT and CDR2 YYREEE (reference sequence). The V end was cut by 1 base, the J end by 6 bases, with 8 bases between. CDR3 length: 13 residues. Here the CDR3 DNA reads TGTGCCAGCAGCTTGCAGGGTTCCAATGAGCAGTTCTTC. Protein: CASSLQGSNEQFF.

Details on this clone: The junction and the germline gene differ at one end; a read error may be behind it. The chain has TRBV7-7 and TRBJ1-6; weak D call: TRBD1 (5 bases). CDR1 SSHAT and CDR2 FNYEAQ come from the germline V gene (reference sequence). CDR3 length: 18 residues. The CDR3 DNA is TGTGCTAGCAGCTTAGCGTTCGGGGGTTCGCTTCTGGGTTCACCCCTCCACTTT. Translating gives CASSLAFGGSLLGSPLHF.

The rearrangement joins TRBV20-1 to TRBJ2-3; D is undetermined. In germline, CDR1 is DFQATT, CDR2 SNEGSKA (reference sequence). The length of the CDR3 is 11 residues. CDR3 nucleotide sequence: TGCAGCGGAAGAGACGCTGATACGCAGTATTTT. Amino acid sequence: CSGRDADTQYF.

CDR3 sequence: CASSQEAVPRDGYTF. DNA of the CDR3: TGCGCCAGCAGCCAAGAGGCCGTTCCCCGGGATGGCTACACCTTC. The chain has TRBV4-1 and TRBJ1-2, with D unresolved. Deletions cut 0 bases from V and 6 bases from J, with 14 bases between. Germline V gene sequence: CDR1 MGHRA, CDR2 YSYEKL. The CDR3 sequence is 15 residues long.

This chain links TRBV30 with TRBJ2-2; either TRBD1 or TRBD2 may supply D (5 bases each). V was pared by 4 bases and J by 3 bases, with 15 bases between. CDR1 GTSNPN and CDR2 SVGIG come from the germline V gene (reference sequence). There are 15 residues in the CDR3. The DNA of the CDR3 is TGTGCCTGGATGGGGGTTGAAAAGGACACCGGGGAGCTGTTTTTT. This sequence encodes CAWMGVEKDTGELFF.

This chain uses TRBV21-1 with TRBJ2-7; TRBD2 is the table's D call and was not checked against the DNA. TRBV21-1 counts as a pseudogene. The CDR3 runs to 14 residues. The CDR3 region has the DNA TGTGCCAGCAGCAAGGGACTAGCGGGATGCGAGCAGTACTTC. This gives the protein CASSKGLAGCEQYF.

On this clone itself: Other DNA sequences of this sample code for an identical CDR3. The chain employs TRBV5-6 and TRBJ2-7; no clear D gene. Trimming took off 2 bases at V and 0 bases at J, with 6 bases between the two ends. CDR1 and CDR2 from the germline V gene are SGHDT and YYEEEE. CDR3 length equals 13 residues. The CDR3 spells CASSFQSSYEQYF. In nucleotides, the CDR3 is TGTGCCAGCAGCTTCCAGAGCTCCTACGAGCAGTACTTC.

The chain links TRBV27 to TRBJ1-5; tentatively, D is TRBD1 (5 bases). This CDR3 comprises 13 residues. Germline CDR1 and CDR2: MNHEY and SMNVEV (reference sequence). V dropped 3 bases and J dropped 5 bases, with 8 bases sitting between them. The CDR3: CASSFGAHQPQHF. CDR3 sequence (DNA): TGTGCCAGCAGTTTTGGGGCACATCAGCCCCAGCATTTT.

The chain uses TRBV13 and TRBJ2-1; 9 nucleotides agree with TRBD1. This CDR3 contains 15 residues. Germline CDR1 reads PRHDT; CDR2 reads FYEKMQ (reference sequence). Trimming took 5 bases from V and 9 from J; bases not matched to a gene: 11. Here the CDR3 reads CASSLEWGQGGEQFF. The DNA for the CDR3 is TGTGCCAGCAGCCTAGAATGGGGACAGGGAGGTGAGCAGTTCTTC.

The chain uses TRBV27 and TRBJ2-7; D gene uncertain. Germline assignment: CDR1 MNHEY and CDR2 SMNVEV (reference sequence). This CDR3 is 15 amino acids long. Trimming cost V 6 bases and J 2 bases, with 17 bases left between them. The CDR3 sequence is CASSPFIGSPYEQYF. In DNA form, the CDR3 reads TGTGCCAGCAGCCCTTTCATCGGGTCTCCCTACGAGCAGTACTTC.

The CDR3 here is CASSPTEGSDEQYF. The CDR3, as DNA: TGTGCCAGCAGTCCGACAGAGGGTAGCGACGAGCAGTACTTC. The J gene is TRBJ2-7, the V gene TRBV6-6; D may match TRBD1 or TRBD2 (5 bases each). The germline V and J ends were trimmed by 5 bases and 5 bases, with 16 bases remaining between them. CDR1 and CDR2 (germline): MNHNY, SVGAGI (reference sequence). The CDR3 runs 14 residues.

The rearrangement uses TRBV4-1 and TRBJ1-2; D is unclear. Germline V gives CDR1 MGHRA, CDR2 YSYEKL. V dropped 1 base and J dropped 5 bases, with 11 bases sitting between them. This CDR3 has 14 amino acids. CDR3 nucleotide sequence: TGCGCCAGCAGCCAAGGGCGGTGGGGATATGGCTACACCTTC. Translated: CASSQGRWGYGYTF.

The chain has TRBV10-3 and TRBJ2-7; D is perhaps TRBD2 (5 bases). This CDR3 is built from 14 residues. Per germline, CDR1 ENHRY and CDR2 SYGVKD. V lost 2 bases and J lost 3, with 11 bases in between. CDR3 sequence (DNA): TGTGCCATCAGTGAGACCGGACGGGACTACGAGCAGTACTTC. It is translated as CAISETGRDYEQYF.

CDR3 protein: CASSQGLAGLELEQFF. CDR3 nucleotide sequence: TGCGCCAGCAGCCAGGGACTAGCGGGGCTCGAGTTGGAACAGTTCTTC. V is TRBV5-1 and J is TRBJ2-1, with 13 bases matching TRBD2. Looked up from germline, CDR1 is SGHRS and CDR2 is YFSETQ. The CDR3 sequence is 16 residues long. V was pared by 4 bases and J by 13 bases, with 14 bases of the junction left unmatched.

Comment on this clone: Within the sample, other DNA sequences also encode this same CDR3. This chain joins TRBV27 and TRBJ1-2, with 7 bases identical to TRBD1. From germline, CDR1 is MNHEY and CDR2 SMNVEV (reference sequence). V was pared by 6 bases and J by 8 bases, with 6 bases of the junction left unmatched. The CDR3 has 12 residues. The CDR3: CASSQGGDGYTF. DNA of the CDR3: TGTGCCAGCAGCCAAGGGGGCGACGGCTACACCTTC.

The V call is TRBV5-6, the J call TRBJ1-1; maybe TRBD1 (5 bases). The CDR3 has 11 amino acids. Germline V CDR1 and CDR2: SGHDT, YYEEEE. V lost 2 bases and J 10 bases, leaving 9 bases between the germline ends. The chain's CDR3 is CASSFGGLAFF. The CDR3 nucleotides read TGTGCCAGCAGCTTTGGGGGTTTAGCTTTCTTT.

In regard to this clone: In the same sample, other DNA sequences code for this CDR3. This CDR3 reads CASRNTGELFF. DNA of the CDR3: TGTGCCAGCAGGAACACCGGGGAGCTGTTTTTT. The chain combines TRBV6-5 with TRBJ2-2, with D unclear. The CDR3 consists of 11 residues. Trimming removed 6 bases at V and 1 base at J, with 0 bases between. Germline V lookup: CDR1 MNHEY, CDR2 SVGAGI.

The V call is TRBV4-1, the J call TRBJ2-7; perhaps TRBD2 as D (6 bases). This CDR3 is built from 15 residues. In germline, CDR1 is MGHRA, CDR2 YSYEKL. V gave up 3 bases and J gave up 7 bases, with 19 bases separating them. The CDR3 spells CASSQTSSLLGEQYF. In nucleotides, the CDR3 is TGCGCCAGCAGCCAGACTAGTAGCCTCTTGGGGGAGCAGTACTTC.

This rearrangement joins TRBV5-1 to TRBJ2-7; D remains ambiguous. Trimming took 4 bases from V and 3 from J, leaving 11 bases between them. CDR3 size: 13 residues. Germline V gene lookup returns CDR1 SGHRS and CDR2 YFSETQ. The CDR3, as DNA: TGCGCCAGCAGCCCTTACCCTATCTACGAGCAGTACTTC. Its protein is CASSPYPIYEQYF.

The V call is TRBV2, the J call TRBJ2-2; possible D gene TRBD2, 6 bases. Per germline, CDR1 SNHLY and CDR2 FYNNEI. The CDR3 consists of 14 residues. Trimming removed 10 bases at V and 0 bases at J, with 12 bases between. The CDR3 region has the DNA TGTGCCACCCCTAGACTAGCGAACACCGGGGAGCTGTTTTTT. This codes for CATPRLANTGELFF. Complete variable domain (other parts from reference TRBV2 and TRBJ2-2): EPEVTQTPSHQVTQMGQEVILRCVPISNHLYFYWYRQILGQKVEFLVSFYNNEISEKSEIFDDQFSVERPDGSNFTLKIRSTKLEDSAMYFCATPRLANTGELFFGEGSRLTVL.

This sequence joins TRBV9 and TRBJ2-2; 7 bases match TRBD1. The CDR3 is 16 amino acids. V dropped 4 bases and J dropped 0; count of bases not matched to a gene: 6. Germline values: CDR1 SGDLS, CDR2 YYNGEE. The chain's CDR3 is CASSLTGTANTGELFF. Written as DNA, the CDR3 is TGTGCCAGCAGCTTAACCGGGACAGCGAACACCGGGGAGCTGTTTTTT.

Of note for this clone: This CDR3 is also generated by other DNA sequences in the sample. This chain joins TRBV19 and TRBJ2-7; 8 bases align to TRBD2. Germline CDR1 and CDR2: LNHDA and SQIVND (reference sequence). The CDR3 runs 14 residues. With 5 bases clipped from V and 3 bases from J, the junction kept 6 bases outside the gene matches. This CDR3 is CASSGAGTSYEQYF. The CDR3 DNA is TGTGCCAGTAGTGGGGCCGGGACTAGCTACGAGCAGTACTTC.

The chain is built from TRBV4-3 and TRBJ2-7; 12 bases are shared with TRBD1. The CDR3 has 17 residues. V dropped 0 bases and J dropped 6; count of bases not matched to a gene: 9. Per the germline V gene, CDR1 is LGHNA and CDR2 is YSLEER. The CDR3 is CASSQDRGTGGFSEQYF. For the CDR3, the DNA is TGCGCCAGCAGCCAAGATCGAGGGACAGGGGGCTTCAGCGAGCAGTACTTC.

The chain couples TRBV2 to TRBJ2-7; D gene unclear. The CDR3 totals 12 residues. Germline V gene data show CDR1 as SNHLY and CDR2 as FYNNEI. With 11 bases removed from V and 1 base from J, the gap between germline ends came to 12 bases. CDR3 nucleotide sequence: TGTGCCGGTGGGCTATCTTCCTACGAGCAGTACTTC. Translating gives CAGGLSSYEQYF. Variable domain in full (rest from reference TRBV2 and TRBJ2-7): EPEVTQTPSHQVTQMGQEVILRCVPISNHLYFYWYRQILGQKVEFLVSFYNNEISEKSEIFDDQFSVERPDGSNFTLKIRSTKLEDSAMYFCAGGLSSYEQYFGPGTRLTVT.

A note on this clone: The same CDR3 arises from other DNA sequences in this sample as well. The J gene is TRBJ2-3, the V gene TRBV10-1, with D perhaps matching TRBD2 (5 bases). The CDR3 runs to 14 residues. V was trimmed by 3 bases and J by 1 base, leaving 8 bases between them. Germline CDR1 reads WNHNN; CDR2 reads SYGVQD (reference sequence). The CDR3 here is CASSDSRGTDTQYF. The DNA for the CDR3 is TGCGCCAGCAGTGATTCGAGGGGCACAGATACGCAGTATTTT.

The chain uses TRBV10-3 and TRBJ2-3; D not resolved. The CDR3 contains 12 residues. V gave up 0 bases and J gave up 6 bases, with 4 bases separating them. CDR1 ENHRY and CDR2 SYGVKD come from the germline V gene. Written as DNA, the CDR3 is TGTGCCATCAGTGAGTCTATCGATACGCAGTATTTT. Protein: CAISESIDTQYF.

The chain employs TRBV6-5 and TRBJ1-4, with 10 bases fitting TRBD1. The CDR3 runs to 16 residues. With V trimmed by 0 bases and J by 6 bases, 4 bases remained unmatched. Germline V gene sequence: CDR1 MNHEY, CDR2 SVGAGI. CDR3 nucleotides: TGTGCCAGCAGTTACTCGACAGGGGGCGGGGATGAAAAACTGTTTTTT. Translated, it gives CASSYSTGGGDEKLFF.

The rearrangement uses TRBV6-1 and TRBJ2-1, with 9 bases matching TRBD2. The CDR3 covers 13 residues. CDR1 MNHNS and CDR2 SASEGT come from the germline V gene. The J segment lost 4 bases and the V segment lost 8 bases, leaving 3 bases of the junction unmatched. The CDR3 nucleotides read TGTGCCAGCCGCGGGAGGGTTTACAATGAGCAGTTCTTC. Its protein is CASRGRVYNEQFF.